Listed below are T cell receptor beta chains from one sample, sequenced in a study of post-analysis software for immune sequencing data. MiXCR, applied by TCRdb to the PCR reads, yields one record per CDR3 protein. The data show more than 500,000 distinct CDR3 sequences, under 40% seen once. The sequenced sample was blood. These receptor sequences come from a girl aged 2 to 17 with multiple sclerosis. CDR3s include the opening cysteine and the closing phenylalanine or tryptophan. The D gene is left open where the match is weak. Clone size is stated in some rows and not others, as once, few, many or a class when expanded.

.,.,16,TRBJ2-7,TRBV4-1,TGCGCCAGCAGCCAACCACGGGGGGCCCCAGACTACGAGCAGTACTTC,CASSQPRGAPDYEQYF
.,.,14,TRBJ2-5,TRBV20-1,TGCAGTGCCCCCCCCACGTGGGGAAAAGAGACCCAGTACTTC,CSAPPTWGKETQYF
.,.,16,TRBJ1-6,TRBV5-5,TGTGCCAGCAGCAGGAGTGGGGGCAACTATAATTCACCCCTCCACTTT,CASSRSGGNYNSPLHF
TRBD1,.,15,TRBJ2-2,TRBV7-2,TGTGCCAGCAGCTTAGAGGGGGCCCTAACCGGGGAGCTGTTTTTT,CASSLEGALTGELFF
.,.,14,TRBJ1-2,TRBV20-1,TGCAGTGCTAGACACGGACGAGAGGGTTATGGCTACACCTTC,CSARHGREGYGYTF
TRBD2,.,15,TRBJ2-1,TRBV10-3,TGTGCCGCGGGGCTAGCGGGAGGTTCCTACAATGAGCAGTTCTTC,CAAGLAGGSYNEQFF
.,.,13,TRBJ2-3,TRBV11-1,TGTGCCAGCAGCCAGAATCCACAAGATACGCAGTATTTT,CASSQNPQDTQYF
.,.,15,TRBJ1-3,TRBV5-1,TGCGCCAGCAGCTTGGACGTCTCCTCTGGAAACACCATATATTTT,CASSLDVSSGNTIYF
.,.,12,TRBJ2-2,TRBV20-1,TGCAGTGCCACCCGTGGGGCCGGGGAGCTGTTTTTT,CSATRGAGELFF
.,few,16,TRBJ2-1,TRBV7-9,TGTGCCAGCAGCTTAGCTGAGGGGAGCTCCTACAATGAGCAGTTCTTC,CASSLAEGSSYNEQFF
.,.,12,TRBJ2-3,TRBV14,TGTGCCAGCAGCCAAGATCTGTCAGCTCCGTATTTT,CASSQDLSAPYF
TRBD2,.,15,TRBJ2-5,TRBV5-1,TGCGCCAGCAACACTCGGGTCGGGGGGCAAGAGACCCAGTACTTC,CASNTRVGGQETQYF